This T cell receptor (beta chain) was sequenced for a study of metastatic and nonmetastatic thyroid tumors. After removal of 2 bases from V and 3 bases from J, the junction contained 5 bases not matched to a gene. The CDR3 has 15 amino acids. CDR1 and CDR2 (germline): SGDLS, YYNGEE. Before thyroid surgery, none of the patients had received any treatment. MiXCR reprocessed the PCR reads for TCRdb. The data show 23,000 or so clones, 28% seen once. This receptor was obtained from a male donor with papillary thyroid cancer or a benign thyroid nodule (not recorded which). Some clones in this sample may be carry-over from other donors' samples. What was sequenced was tumor tissue. The chain links TRBV9 to TRBJ2-1, with 7 nucleotides matching TRBD2. In DNA form, the CDR3 reads TGTGCCAGCAGCGTGACCGGGGACTACTACAATGAGCAGTTCTTC. It yields the protein CASSVTGDYYNEQFF. Filled out from reference TRBV9 and TRBJ2-1, the complete variable domain reads DSGVTQTPKHLITATGQRVTLRCSPRSGDLSVYWYQQSLDQGLQFLIQYYNGEERAKGNILERFSAQQFPDLHSELNLSSLELGDSALYFCASSVTGDYYNEQFFGPGTRLTVL.